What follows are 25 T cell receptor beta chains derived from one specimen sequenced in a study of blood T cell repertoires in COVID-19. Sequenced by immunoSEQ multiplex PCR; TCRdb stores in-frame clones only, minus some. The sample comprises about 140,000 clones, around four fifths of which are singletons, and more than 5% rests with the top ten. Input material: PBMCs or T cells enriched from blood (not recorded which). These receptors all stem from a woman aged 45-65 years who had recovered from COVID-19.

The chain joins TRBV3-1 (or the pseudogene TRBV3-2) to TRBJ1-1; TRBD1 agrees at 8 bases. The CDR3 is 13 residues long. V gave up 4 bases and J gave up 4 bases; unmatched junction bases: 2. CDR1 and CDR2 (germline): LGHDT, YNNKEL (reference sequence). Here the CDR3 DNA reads TGTGCCAGCAGCCGCACAGGGGGCACTGAAGCTTTCTTT. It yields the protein CASSRTGGTEAFF.

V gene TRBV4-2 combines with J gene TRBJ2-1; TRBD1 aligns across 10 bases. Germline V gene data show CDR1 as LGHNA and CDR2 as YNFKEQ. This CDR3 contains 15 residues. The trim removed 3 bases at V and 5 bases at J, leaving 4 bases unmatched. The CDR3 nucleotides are TGTGCCAGCAGCCAGCAGACAGGGGGCCACAATGAGCAGTTCTTC. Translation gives CASSQQTGGHNEQFF.

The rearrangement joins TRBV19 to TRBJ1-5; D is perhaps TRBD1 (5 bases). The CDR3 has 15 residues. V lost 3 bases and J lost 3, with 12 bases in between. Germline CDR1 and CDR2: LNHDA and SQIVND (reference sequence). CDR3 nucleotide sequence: TGTGCCAGTAGTATGGGTCAGGGCCTCAATCAGCCCCAGCATTTT. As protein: CASSMGQGLNQPQHF.

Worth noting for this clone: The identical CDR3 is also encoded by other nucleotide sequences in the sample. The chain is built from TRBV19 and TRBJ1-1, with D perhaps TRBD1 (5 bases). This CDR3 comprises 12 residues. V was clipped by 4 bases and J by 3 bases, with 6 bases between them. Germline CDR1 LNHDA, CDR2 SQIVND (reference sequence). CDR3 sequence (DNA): TGTGCCAGTAGTAAAGGGGACACTGAAGCTTTCTTT. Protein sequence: CASSKGDTEAFF. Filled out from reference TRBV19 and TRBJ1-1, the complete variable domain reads DGGITQSPKYLFRKEGQNVTLSCEQNLNHDAMYWYRQDPGQGLRLIYYSQIVNDFQKGDIAEGYSVSREKKESFPLTVTSAQKNPTAFYLCASSKGDTEAFFGQGTRLTVV.

The CDR3 reads CASSQDGPYNEQFF. CDR3 in DNA: TGTGCCAGCAGCCAAGATGGCCCCTACAATGAGCAGTTCTTC. The chain has TRBV3-1 (or the pseudogene TRBV3-2) and TRBJ2-1; D is unresolved. Germline V gene data show CDR1 as LGHDT and CDR2 as YNNKEL (reference sequence). The ends were cut back, 0 bases at V and 2 bases at J, with 5 bases in the middle. This CDR3 comprises 14 residues.

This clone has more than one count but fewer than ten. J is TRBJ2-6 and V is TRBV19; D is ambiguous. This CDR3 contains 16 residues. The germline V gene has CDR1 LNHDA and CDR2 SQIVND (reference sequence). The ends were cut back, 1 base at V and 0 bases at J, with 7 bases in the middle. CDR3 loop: CASSIAVTSGANVLTF. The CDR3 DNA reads TGTGCCAGTAGTATAGCGGTAACCTCTGGGGCCAACGTCCTGACTTTC. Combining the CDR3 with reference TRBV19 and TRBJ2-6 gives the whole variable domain DGGITQSPKYLFRKEGQNVTLSCEQNLNHDAMYWYRQDPGQGLRLIYYSQIVNDFQKGDIAEGYSVSREKKESFPLTVTSAQKNPTAFYLCASSIAVTSGANVLTFGAGSRLTVL.

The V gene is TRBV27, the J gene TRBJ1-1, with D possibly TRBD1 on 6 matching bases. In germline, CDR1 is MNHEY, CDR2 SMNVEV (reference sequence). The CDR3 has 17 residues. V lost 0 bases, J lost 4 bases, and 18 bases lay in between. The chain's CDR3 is CASSLSPAGRDTTEAFF. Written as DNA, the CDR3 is TGTGCCAGCAGTTTATCCCCAGCAGGGAGGGACACCACTGAAGCTTTCTTT.

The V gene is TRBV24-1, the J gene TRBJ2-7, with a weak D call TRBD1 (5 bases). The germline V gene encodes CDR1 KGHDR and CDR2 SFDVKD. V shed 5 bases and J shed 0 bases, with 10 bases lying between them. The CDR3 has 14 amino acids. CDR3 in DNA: TGTGCCACCAGTGGGAGTGACAGCTCCTACGAGCAGTACGTC. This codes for CATSGSDSSYEQYV.

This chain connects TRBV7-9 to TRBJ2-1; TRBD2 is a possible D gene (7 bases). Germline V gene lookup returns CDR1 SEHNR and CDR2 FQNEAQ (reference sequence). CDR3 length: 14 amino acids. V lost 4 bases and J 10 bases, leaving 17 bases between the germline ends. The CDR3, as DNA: TGTGCCAGCAGCTCCTGGCGGGGGCCGTCCGAGCAGTTCTTC. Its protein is CASSSWRGPSEQFF.

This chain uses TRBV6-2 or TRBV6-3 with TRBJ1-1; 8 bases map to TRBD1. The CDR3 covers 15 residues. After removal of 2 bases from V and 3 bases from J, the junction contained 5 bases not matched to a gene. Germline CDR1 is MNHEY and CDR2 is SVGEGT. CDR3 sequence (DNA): TGTGCCAGCAGTTACCGACAGGGGAAGGACACTGAAGCTTTCTTT. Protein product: CASSYRQGKDTEAFF.

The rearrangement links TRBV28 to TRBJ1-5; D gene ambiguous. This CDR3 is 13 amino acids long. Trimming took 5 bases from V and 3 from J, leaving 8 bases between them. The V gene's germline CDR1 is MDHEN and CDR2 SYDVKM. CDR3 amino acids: CASSRNTNQPQHF. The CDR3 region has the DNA TGTGCCAGCAGTCGAAACACCAATCAGCCCCAGCATTTT.

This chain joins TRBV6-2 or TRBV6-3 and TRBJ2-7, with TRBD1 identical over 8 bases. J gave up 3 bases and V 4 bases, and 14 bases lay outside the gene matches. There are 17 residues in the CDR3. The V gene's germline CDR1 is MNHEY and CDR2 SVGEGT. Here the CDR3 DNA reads TGTGCCAGCAGTTCTTATATCAGGGGGCGAGACGTCTACGAGCAGTACTTC. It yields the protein CASSSYIRGRDVYEQYF.

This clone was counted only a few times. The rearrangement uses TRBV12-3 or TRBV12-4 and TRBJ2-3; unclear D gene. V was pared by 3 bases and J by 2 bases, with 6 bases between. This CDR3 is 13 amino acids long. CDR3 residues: CASSFGSTDTQYF. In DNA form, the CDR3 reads TGTGCCAGCAGTTTCGGGTCCACAGATACGCAGTATTTT.

The CDR3 here is CASRRQITSYEQYV. The CDR3 DNA reads TGTGCCTCCCGGCGACAGATCACATCCTACGAGCAGTACGTC. The J gene is TRBJ2-7, the V gene TRBV27, with D possibly TRBD1 on 5 matching bases. Between the trimmed V and J ends, which lost 11 bases and 1 base, there was a span of 18 bases. The length of the CDR3 is 14 residues. The germline gives CDR1 MNHEY, CDR2 SMNVEV (reference sequence).

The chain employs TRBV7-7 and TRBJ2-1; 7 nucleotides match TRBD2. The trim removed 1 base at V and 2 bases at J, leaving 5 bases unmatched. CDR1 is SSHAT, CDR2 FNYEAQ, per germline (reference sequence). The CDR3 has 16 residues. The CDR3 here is CASSLEGRGPYNEQFF. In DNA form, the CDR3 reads TGTGCCAGCAGCTTAGAGGGGAGGGGCCCCTACAATGAGCAGTTCTTC.

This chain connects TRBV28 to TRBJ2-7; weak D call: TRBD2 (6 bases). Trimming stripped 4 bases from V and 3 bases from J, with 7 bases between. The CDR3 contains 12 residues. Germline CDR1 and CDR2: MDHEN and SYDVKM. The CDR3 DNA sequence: TGTGCCAGCAGTTCCGGGGGCTACGAGCAGTACGTC. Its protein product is CASSSGGYEQYV.

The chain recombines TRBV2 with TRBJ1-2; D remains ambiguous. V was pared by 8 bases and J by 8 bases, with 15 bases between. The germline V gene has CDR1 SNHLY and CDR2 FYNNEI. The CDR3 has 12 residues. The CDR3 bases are TGTGCCAGCGGCGAATGGGTCGGGGGCTACACCTTC. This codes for CASGEWVGGYTF.

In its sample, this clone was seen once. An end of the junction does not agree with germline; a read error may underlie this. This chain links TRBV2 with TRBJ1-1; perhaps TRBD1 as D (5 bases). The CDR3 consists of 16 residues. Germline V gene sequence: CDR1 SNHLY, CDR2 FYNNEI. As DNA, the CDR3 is TGTGCCAGCGGTGAAAAGGGGCGGGGATCGGCCACTGAAGCTTTCTTT. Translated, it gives CASGEKGRGSATEAFF.

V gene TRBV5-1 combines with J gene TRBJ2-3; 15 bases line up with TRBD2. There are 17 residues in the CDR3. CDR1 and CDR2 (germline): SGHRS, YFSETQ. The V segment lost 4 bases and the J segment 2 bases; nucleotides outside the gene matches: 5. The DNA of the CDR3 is TGCGCCAGCAGCACCGGGACTAGCGGGGGGCCCACAGATACGCAGTATTTT. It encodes CASSTGTSGGPTDTQYF. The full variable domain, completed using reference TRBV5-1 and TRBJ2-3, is KAGVTQTPRYLIKTRGQQVTLSCSPISGHRSVSWYQQTPGQGLQFLFEYFSETQRNKGNFPGRFSGRQFSNSRSEMNVSTLELGDSALYLCASSTGTSGGPTDTQYFGPGTRLTVL.

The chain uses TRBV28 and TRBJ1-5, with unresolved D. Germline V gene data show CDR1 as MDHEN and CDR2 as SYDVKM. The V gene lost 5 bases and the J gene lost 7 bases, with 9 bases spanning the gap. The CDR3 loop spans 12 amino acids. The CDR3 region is CASSATGQPQHF. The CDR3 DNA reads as TGTGCCAGCAGTGCTACGGGACAGCCCCAGCATTTT.

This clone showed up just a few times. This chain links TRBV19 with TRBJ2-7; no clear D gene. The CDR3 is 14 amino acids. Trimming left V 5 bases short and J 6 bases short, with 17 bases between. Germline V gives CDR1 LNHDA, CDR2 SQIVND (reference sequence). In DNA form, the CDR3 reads TGTGCCAGTAGTCCTTTTATCGCGTCCCGCGAGCAGTACGTC. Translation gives CASSPFIASREQYV.

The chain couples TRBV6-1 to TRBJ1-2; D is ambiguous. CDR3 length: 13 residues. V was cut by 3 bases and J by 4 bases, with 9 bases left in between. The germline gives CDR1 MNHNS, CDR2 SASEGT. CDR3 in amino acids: CASSENSFYGYTF. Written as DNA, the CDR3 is TGTGCCAGCAGTGAGAACAGCTTCTATGGCTACACCTTC.

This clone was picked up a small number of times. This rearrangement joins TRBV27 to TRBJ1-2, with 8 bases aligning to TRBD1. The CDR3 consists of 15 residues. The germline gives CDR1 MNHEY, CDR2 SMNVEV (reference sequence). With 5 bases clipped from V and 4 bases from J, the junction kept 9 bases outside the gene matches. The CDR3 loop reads CASSPTAGTGYGYTF. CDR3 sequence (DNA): TGTGCCAGCAGTCCCACAGCCGGGACAGGCTATGGCTACACCTTC.

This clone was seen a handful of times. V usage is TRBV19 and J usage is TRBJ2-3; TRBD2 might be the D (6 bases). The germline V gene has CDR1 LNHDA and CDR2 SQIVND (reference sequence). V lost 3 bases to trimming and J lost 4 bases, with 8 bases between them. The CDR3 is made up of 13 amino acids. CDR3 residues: CASSMGLADTQYF. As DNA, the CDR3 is TGTGCCAGTAGTATGGGACTTGCAGATACGCAGTATTTT.

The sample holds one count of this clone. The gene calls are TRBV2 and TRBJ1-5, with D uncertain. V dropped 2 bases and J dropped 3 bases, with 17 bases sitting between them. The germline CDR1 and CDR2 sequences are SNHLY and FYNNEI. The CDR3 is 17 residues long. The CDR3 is CASSEPRYSGVNQPQHF. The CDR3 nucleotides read TGTGCCAGCAGTGAACCCCGCTACTCGGGAGTCAATCAGCCCCAGCATTTT.